This paragraph covers one TCR beta chain sequence. The antigen remains undetermined. The germline gives CDR1 SGHRS, CDR2 YFSETQ. This CDR3 region has 14 residues. Trimming shortened V by 0 bases and J by 4 bases, and 7 bases separated the two germline ends. Repertoires were generated with immunoSEQ multiplex PCR, while TCRdb's copy carries only in-frame clones and drops some. The data contain 2 million to 2.5 million clones, about 95% of them seen just once; the ten biggest clones take up around 1.1%. This sample stems from a study of shared clonotypes between healthy human individuals. As for the study in general: The plates for each donor numbered three CD4 naive, three CD4 memory, two CD8 naive and one CD8 memory. The study, taken as a whole, reports: Generation probability values for non-shared clonotypes were lower than those for clonotypes shared by all four donors.

Naive CD8 cells comprised CD45RO-negative, CCR7-positively selected cells, excluding terminally differentiated effector memory CD45RA+ cells. The receptor's source is a man between 18 and 35 years old in good health. Specimen: naive CD8+ T cells sorted from blood. The chain joins TRBV5-1 to TRBJ1-4; tentative D call: TRBD1 (5 bases). The DNA for the CDR3 is TGCGCCAGCAGCTTGGGACAGATTAATGAAAAACTGTTTTTT. This encodes CASSLGQINEKLFF.